This is a list of T cell receptor beta chains from one sample in a study of STAT3 mutations in large granular lymphocyte leukemia. Profiled with immunoSEQ multiplex PCR; TCRdb holds only in-frame clones, not every one. This table has around 2,200 clones, approximately 23% appearing once. Input material: peripheral blood mononuclear cells. The receptors derive from a man in his fifties or sixties with T-cell large granular lymphocyte leukemia. Some clones in this sample may be carry-over from other donors' samples. The CDR3 runs from the conserved cysteine through the conserved F or W. D genes are given only for firm matches. The listing skips clone size in some rows; elsewhere it reads once, few, many or a size class.

d_call	v_call	clone_size	j_call	cdr3_aa	cdr3_nt
TRBD2	TRBV19	few	TRBJ2-1	CASGLTGRAGYNEQFF	TGTGCCAGTGGTTTAACGGGGAGGGCTGGGTACAATGAGCAGTTCTTC
TRBD1	TRBV29-1	few	TRBJ2-7	CSVRAGQVYYEQYF	TGCAGCGTTCGCGCGGGACAGGTTTACTACGAGCAGTACTTC
NA	TRBV30	NA	TRBJ2-4	CAWSVPGSKNIQYF	TGTGCCTGGAGTGTACCAGGGTCCAAAAACATTCAGTACTTC
TRBD2	TRBV6-5	few	TRBJ2-3	CASRAWEGHTQYF	TGTGCCAGCAGGGCTTGGGAGGGCCATACGCAGTATTTT
NA	TRBV29-1	few	TRBJ1-2	CSAESPRGTNYGYTF	TGCAGCGCCGAATCCCCACGGGGTACTAACTATGGCTACACCTTC
NA	TRBV15	NA	TRBJ1-6	CATSRGDSPLHF	TGTGCCACCAGCAGAGGAGATTCACCCCTCCACTTT
NA	TRBV20-1	NA	TRBJ2-5	CSVRGEETQYF	TGCAGTGTGCGGGGAGAAGAGACCCAGTACTTC
TRBD1	TRBV15	NA	TRBJ1-2	CATSRTRDSGHYGYTF	TGTGCCACCAGCAGAACCCGGGACAGCGGACACTATGGCTACACCTTC
TRBD1	TRBV9	few	TRBJ2-1	CASSVRDRGGNEQFF	TGTGCCAGCAGCGTCCGGGACAGGGGAGGGAATGAGCAGTTCTTC
NA	TRBV14	NA	TRBJ1-2	CASSQGRCRYTF	TGTGCCAGCAGCCAAGGTAGGTGTCGTTACACCTTC
NA	TRBV19	NA	TRBJ1-6	CASSITGSSPLHF	TGTGCCAGTAGTATAACGGGTAGCTCACCCCTCCACTTT
NA	TRBV30	few	TRBJ2-1	CAWKTSFPFF	TGTGCCTGGAAGACTAGTTTTCCGTTCTTC
TRBD1	TRBV19	few	TRBJ1-1	CASIGDRGTEAFF	TGTGCCAGTATCGGGGACAGGGGCACTGAAGCTTTCTTT
NA	TRBV14	NA	TRBJ2-7	CASSQDVSRGNEQYF	TGTGCCAGCAGCCAAGATGTGAGTCGTGGCAACGAGCAGTACTTC
TRBD1	TRBV5-6	few	TRBJ1-1	CASSFLSRQGAPAFF	TGTGCCAGCAGCTTCCTATCGAGACAGGGGGCTCCAGCTTTCTTT
TRBD2	TRBV25-1	NA	TRBJ2-7	CASTPGGLEQYF	TGTGCCAGCACTCCGGGGGGTCTCGAGCAGTACTTC
TRBD2	TRBV4-1	few	TRBJ2-1	CASSQSLAAYNEQFF	TGCGCCAGCAGCCAGAGTCTAGCGGCCTACAATGAGCAGTTCTTC
TRBD2	TRBV4-2	NA	TRBJ2-3	CASSYGGSSTDTQYF	TGTGCCAGCAGCTACGGGGGGTCTAGCACAGATACGCAGTATTTT
NA	TRBV10-1	NA	TRBJ2-6	CASSDPGANVLTF	TGCGCCAGCAGTGATCCTGGGGCCAACGTCCTGACTTTC
TRBD2	TRBV7-8	few	TRBJ2-1	CASSSLGLAGGDEQFF	TGTGCCAGCAGTTCCCTCGGCCTAGCGGGGGGGGATGAGCAGTTCTTC
TRBD1	TRBV6-5	NA	TRBJ1-2	CASSSGTGRANYGYTF	TGTGCCAGCAGTTCCGGGACAGGGAGGGCTAACTATGGCTACACCTTC
TRBD2	TRBV19	few	TRBJ2-1	CASTPMGRASGEQFF	TGTGCCAGTACCCCTATGGGGAGGGCCTCCGGTGAGCAGTTCTTC
NA	TRBV7-9	few	TRBJ2-3	CASSFGPDTQYF	TGTGCCAGCAGCTTTGGCCCGGATACGCAGTATTTT
TRBD1	TRBV11-1	few	TRBJ2-2	CASSDGQENTGELFF	TGTGCCAGCAGCGACGGACAGGAGAACACCGGGGAGCTGTTTTTT
TRBD2	TRBV7-9	NA	TRBJ2-5	CASTGMSGGETQYF	TGTGCCAGCACCGGGATGTCGGGGGGTGAGACCCAGTACTTC
NA	TRBV10-3	few	TRBJ2-3	CAISESTDTQYF	TGTGCCATCAGTGAGTCTACAGATACGCAGTATTTT
NA	TRBV7-2	few	TRBJ2-3	CASSKTRRTDTQYF	TGTGCCAGCAGCAAGACTAGGAGGACAGATACGCAGTATTTT
NA	TRBV2	NA	TRBJ2-7	CASSNYEQYF	TGTGCCAGCAGTAACTACGAGCAGTACTTC
NA	TRBV30	NA	TRBJ2-7	CAWSVLGLGEQYF	TGTGCCTGGAGTGTACTGGGCTTAGGCGAGCAGTACTTC
NA	TRBV30	NA	TRBJ1-1	CAWSLGLGSGTEAFF	TGTGCCTGGAGCCTGGGGCTCGGATCGGGGACTGAAGCTTTCTTT
NA	TRBV18	NA	TRBJ1-3	CASSPELGNTIYF	TGTGCCAGCTCACCGGAGCTAGGAAACACCATATATTTT
TRBD2	TRBV13	NA	TRBJ2-5	CASSLSGRVGVQYF	TGTGCCAGCAGCCTTAGCGGGAGGGTCGGGGTCCAGTACTTC
NA	TRBV25-1	few	TRBJ2-7	CASRMDKEQYF	TGTGCCAGCAGAATGGACAAAGAGCAGTACTTC
NA	TRBV6-5	few	TRBJ1-6	CASSYLRSRYSPLHF	TGTGCCAGCAGTTACCTCAGGTCGCGGTATTCACCCCTCCACTTT
TRBD1	TRBV27	few	TRBJ1-2	CASRGTGGGYTF	TGTGCCAGCAGAGGGACAGGGGGTGGCTACACCTTC
NA	TRBV7-6	few	TRBJ2-7	CASSLGTHAYEQYF	TGTGCCAGCAGCTTAGGAACTCACGCATACGAGCAGTACTTC
NA	TRBV4-1	NA	TRBJ1-6	CASSQPTGINSPLHF	TGCGCCAGCAGCCAACCCACAGGGATTAATTCACCCCTCCACTTT
TRBD2	TRBV6-1	NA	TRBJ2-1	CASSEWTSGEQFF	TGTGCCAGCAGTGAATGGACCAGCGGGGAACAGTTCTTC
NA	TRBV30	NA	TRBJ1-6	CASFAGEASSYNSPLHF	TGTGCCTCCTTCGCGGGGGAGGCCAGCTCCTATAATTCACCCCTCCACTTT
TRBD2	TRBV9	NA	TRBJ2-5	CASSVGLAKETQYF	TGTGCCAGCAGCGTGGGACTAGCGAAAGAGACCCAGTACTTC
NA	TRBV29-1	few	TRBJ1-1	CSVAGEWDAFF	TGCAGCGTTGCTGGTGAGTGGGATGCTTTCTTT
NA	TRBV6-4	few	TRBJ2-1	CASSETGLNEQFF	TGTGCCAGCAGCGAGACAGGTCTCAATGAGCAGTTCTTC
NA	TRBV7-9	NA	TRBJ2-1	CASSFFGRRGVINEQFF	TGTGCCAGCAGCTTTTTTGGTAGGAGGGGGGTTATTAATGAGCAGTTCTTC
TRBD1	TRBV7-2	NA	TRBJ2-5	CASSLGDRGERETQYF	TGTGCCAGCAGCTTGGGGGACAGGGGAGAACGAGAGACCCAGTACTTC
NA	TRBV9	few	TRBJ1-1	CASSVVTLPPMNTEAFF	TGTGCCAGCAGCGTAGTTACCCTCCCGCCCATGAACACTGAAGCTTTCTTT
NA	TRBV18	NA	TRBJ2-7	CASSPPGQAYEQYF	TGTGCCAGCTCACCACCGGGACAAGCCTACGAGCAGTACTTC
TRBD1	TRBV20-1	NA	TRBJ1-1	CSASPGTDAFF	TGCAGTGCTAGTCCCGGGACAGATGCTTTCTTT
NA	TRBV7-9	NA	TRBJ1-1	CASTKLGGLNTEAFF	TGTGCCAGCACCAAACTTGGGGGGTTGAACACTGAAGCTTTCTTT
NA	TRBV30	NA	TRBJ1-1	CAWRPGMTEAFF	TGTGCCTGGAGACCGGGGATGACTGAAGCTTTCTTT
TRBD2	TRBV9	NA	TRBJ2-3	CASSVVAGGHTDTQYF	TGTGCCAGCAGCGTAGTGGCGGGGGGTCACACAGATACGCAGTATTTT
NA	TRBV4-3	NA	TRBJ2-5	CASSQDWRENETQYF	TGCGCCAGCAGCCAAGATTGGAGGGAAAATGAGACCCAGTACTTC
TRBD2	TRBV5-6	NA	TRBJ2-1	CASSLGLAGIYNEQFF	TGTGCCAGCAGCTTGGGACTAGCGGGAATATACAATGAGCAGTTCTTC
TRBD1	TRBV27	few	TRBJ2-7	CASRWTGEGREQYF	TGTGCCAGCAGATGGACAGGGGAAGGACGCGAGCAGTACTTC
TRBD2	TRBV15	once	TRBJ2-3	CATSEGLAGRSDTQYF	TGTGCCACCAGCGAGGGACTAGCGGGAAGATCGGATACGCAGTATTTT
NA	TRBV5-6	few	TRBJ2-3	CASSLDAMGTDTQYF	TGTGCCAGCAGCTTGGATGCGATGGGGACAGATACGCAGTATTTT